The rows below give T cell receptor beta chains drawn from one sample of a study of technical replicates of blood from a few donors. TCRdb's copy holds only in-frame clones and misses some; the assay was immunoSEQ multiplex PCR. The sample records approximately 70,000 clones, around nine tenths being singletons. The sample consisted of T cells isolated from PBMCs. The receptors stem from a human donor in good health. Each CDR3 is given with its conserved first and last residue. The D gene is left open where the match is weak. A row's size may be missing; if present it is once, few, many or a size class.

v_gene	j_gene	abundance	d_gene	CDR3nt	CDR3aa
TRBV7-3	TRBJ2-2	-	-	TGTGCCAGCAGTGTTCATTCCAAAACCGGGGAGCTGTTTTTT	CASSVHSKTGELFF
TRBV19	TRBJ1-1	-	-	TGTGCCAGTAGTATTGTACCATGGGGGGCTGAAGCTTTCTTT	CASSIVPWGAEAFF
TRBV9	TRBJ2-2	-	-	TGTGCCAGCGACTCCGGGACACCCACCGGGGAGCTGTTTTTT	CASDSGTPTGELFF
TRBV15	TRBJ2-1	-	TRBD2	TGTGCCACCAGCAGAGAGGAGGCGGGAGGTGGAAATGAGCAGTTCTTC	CATSREEAGGGNEQFF
TRBV18	TRBJ2-7	-	-	TGTGCCAGCTCAACGACAGGCTTATCCTACGAGCAGTACTTC	CASSTTGLSYEQYF
TRBV2	TRBJ1-1	once	-	TGTGCCAGCAGCCCCCTGAGGACTGAAGCTTTCTTT	CASSPLRTEAFF
TRBV2	TRBJ1-4	once	-	TGTGCCAGCAGTGAAGCGTTCAGAATAGAAAAACTGTTTTTT	CASSEAFRIEKLFF
TRBV27	TRBJ2-7	-	TRBD2	TGTGCCAGCAGTTTATGGAGGACTAGCGGGGGGGACGAGCAGTACTTC	CASSLWRTSGGDEQYF
TRBV13	TRBJ2-1	-	TRBD2	TGTGCCAGCAGCCTGGGACTAGAAAGGGATGAGCAGTTCTTC	CASSLGLERDEQFF
TRBV28	TRBJ2-7	once	TRBD2	TGTGCCAGTGGACTAGCGGGGCGATACGAGCAGTACTTC	CASGLAGRYEQYF
TRBV11-2	TRBJ2-1	-	TRBD2	TGTGCCAGCAGCTCCAGCGGGAGGCTAGTAGGGAGTGAGCAGTTCTTC	CASSSSGRLVGSEQFF
TRBV4-1	TRBJ2-1	-	TRBD2	TGCGCCAGCAGCCAAGATGGACAACTAGCGGGAGATAGTGAGCAGTTCTTC	CASSQDGQLAGDSEQFF
TRBV6-5	TRBJ1-5	-	-	TGTGCCAGCAGTTACTTCGGGAATCAGCCCCAGCATTTT	CASSYFGNQPQHF
TRBV6-6	TRBJ2-6	-	-	TGTGCCAGCAGTTTTGACTACCTCTCTGGGGCCAACGTCCTGACTTTC	CASSFDYLSGANVLTF
TRBV19	TRBJ2-7	once	-	TGTGCCAGTAGTAGGTTGGGGGGAAGCTCCTACGAGCAGTACTTC	CASSRLGGSSYEQYF
TRBV7-8	TRBJ1-2	-	TRBD1	TGTGCCAGCAGCTTAGCGGAGGGGGCAAACTATGGCTACACCTTC	CASSLAEGANYGYTF
TRBV6-5	TRBJ2-1	-	-	TGTGCCAGCAGCTTCGGACTTTACAATGAGCAGTTCTTC	CASSFGLYNEQFF
TRBV7-9	TRBJ2-2	-	TRBD2	TGTGCCAGCAGCTCGACTAGCGGAACCGGGGAGCTGTTTTTT	CASSSTSGTGELFF
TRBV7-2	TRBJ2-2	-	-	TGTGCCAGCAGCTCACACGACTGGGGGCTTGACCGGGAGCTGTTTTTT	CASSSHDWGLDRELFF
TRBV27	TRBJ1-4	-	-	TGTGCCAGCAGTTTTAACTCCTTATCCTATAATGAAAAACTGTTTTTT	CASSFNSLSYNEKLFF
TRBV7-3	TRBJ1-1	few	-	TGTGCCAGCAGCAAACAGGGAAATGGGGGAGCTTTCTTT	CASSKQGNGGAFF
TRBV6-5	TRBJ2-7	-	TRBD1	TGTGCCAGCATCTCGGGACAGGGGTACGAGCAGTACTTC	CASISGQGYEQYF
TRBV5-5	TRBJ1-2	-	TRBD1	TGTGCCAGCAGCTTAGGGACAGAGGTTAACTATGGCTACACCTTC	CASSLGTEVNYGYTF
TRBV4-1	TRBJ1-4	-	-	TGCGCCAGCAGCCAAGATAAACGGGTCGAGTTGTTTTTT	CASSQDKRVELFF
TRBV29-1	TRBJ2-7	few	TRBD1	TGCAGCGTTGGTTCCGGGACAGGGGTAGAGGAGCAGTACTTC	CSVGSGTGVEEQYF
TRBV6-5	TRBJ2-7	-	-	TGTGCCAGCAGTGAAGACAGGTTTCCCTACGAGCAGTACTTC	CASSEDRFPYEQYF
TRBV6-6	TRBJ1-5	-	-	TGTGCCAGCAGTTCGACCGAGGGAAGCAATCAGCCCCAGCATTTT	CASSSTEGSNQPQHF
TRBV30	TRBJ2-7	-	-	TGTGCCTGGAGTCGGGACTACGAGCAGTACTTC	CAWSRDYEQYF
TRBV2	TRBJ1-2	-	-	TGTGCCAGAGGAGACAGAAAAAACTATGGCTACACCTTC	CARGDRKNYGYTF
TRBV27	TRBJ2-1	-	-	TGTGCCAGCAGTTTATCGGGCAACAATGAGCAGTTCTTC	CASSLSGNNEQFF
TRBV7-8	TRBJ1-5	-	-	TGTGCCAGCAGCCTAGGGCCAGGGATGTATAGCAATCAGCCCCAGCATTTT	CASSLGPGMYSNQPQHF
TRBV6-1	TRBJ1-1	once	-	TGTGCCAGCAGTCTCCAGACAGGTTTGAACACTGAAGCTTTCTTT	CASSLQTGLNTEAFF
TRBV4-1	TRBJ2-3	-	TRBD2	TGCGCCAGCAGCCACCAACAGTGGAGACTAGCGGGGGGCACAGATACGCAGTATTTT	CASSHQQWRLAGGTDTQYF
TRBV7-2	TRBJ2-3	-	-	TGTGCCAGCAGCTTCGGAACTGCGGTAAATACGCAGTATTTT	CASSFGTAVNTQYF
TRBV30	TRBJ1-1	-	-	TGTGCCCTTGTCGGGGGGCAGTACACTGAAGCTTTCTTT	CALVGGQYTEAFF
TRBV29-1	TRBJ2-5	-	-	TGCAGCGTTGACACTTCGGGGTCCCAAGAGACCCAGTACTTC	CSVDTSGSQETQYF
TRBV19	TRBJ2-7	-	TRBD1	TGTGCCAGTAGCGGGGACAGCTCCTACGAGCAGTACTTC	CASSGDSSYEQYF
TRBV2	TRBJ1-2	-	TRBD1	TGTGCCAGGTCCCTACAGGGGGCGGGCTACACCTTC	CARSLQGAGYTF
TRBV30	TRBJ1-4	few	TRBD1	TGTGCCTCAACTGGGGGACAGGGGGCGAGGGAAAAACTGTTTTTT	CASTGGQGAREKLFF
TRBV13	TRBJ1-1	-	-	TGTGCCAGCAGCGCAGGCGGGACTGGCACTGAAGCTTTCTTT	CASSAGGTGTEAFF
TRBV28	TRBJ2-5	-	-	TGTGCCAGCAGTTCCCCTCCCCCCCAAGAGACCCAGTACTTC	CASSSPPPQETQYF
TRBV7-8	TRBJ1-3	-	-	TGTGCCAGCAGCTTTGGACACTACTCTGGAAACACCATATATTTT	CASSFGHYSGNTIYF
TRBV7-6	TRBJ1-2	once	-	TGTGCCAGCAGCTTCTCGGGGATCTATGGCTACACCTTC	CASSFSGIYGYTF
TRBV19	TRBJ2-1	-	TRBD2	TGTGCCAGTAGTATAGGGGGGGGCAATGAGCAGTTCTTC	CASSIGGGNEQFF
TRBV2	TRBJ1-2	-	-	TGTGCCAGCAGTGAACCCGGGGGCTATGGCTACACCTTC	CASSEPGGYGYTF
TRBV5-8	TRBJ1-2	once	-	TGTGCCAGCAGCTTGCCAGGGGTCGGCTATGGCTACACCTTC	CASSLPGVGYGYTF
TRBV19	TRBJ1-2	-	TRBD1	TGTGCCAGTAGTATCGGACAGGCGTCTAACTATGGCTACACCTTC	CASSIGQASNYGYTF
TRBV19	TRBJ1-1	-	-	TGTGCCAGCAACCGGGTCATGAACACTGAAGCTTTCTTT	CASNRVMNTEAFF